This passage covers 10 T cell receptor beta chains from one sample sequenced in a study of blood T cell repertoires in COVID-19. Measured with immunoSEQ multiplex PCR; TCRdb has only the in-frame clones, and not every one. The top ten hold 5.2% of the sample, which has more than 200,000 clones, about 87% seen once. Sequencing was performed on peripheral blood. These receptors were obtained from a woman in her fifties or sixties with COVID-19, enrolled during active disease.

CDR3 in amino acids: CASSPGGLVRQFF. Here the CDR3 DNA reads TGTGCCAGCTCTCCGGGGGGACTAGTTCGGCAGTTCTTC. The chain has TRBV9 and TRBJ2-1; 8 positions match TRBD2. The CDR3 is 13 amino acids. The J segment lost 12 bases and the V segment lost 7 bases, leaving 12 bases of the junction unmatched. The germline CDR1 and CDR2 sequences are SGDLS and YYNGEE.

The rearrangement links TRBV7-3 to TRBJ2-3, with D uncertain. V dropped 5 bases and J dropped 2 bases, with 14 bases sitting between them. The CDR3 spans 15 residues. Germline CDR1 SGHTA, CDR2 FQGTGA. The DNA for the CDR3 is TGTGCCAGCAGCCTAGGCGCTGTTTACACAGATACGCAGTATTTT. It yields the protein CASSLGAVYTDTQYF.

Only one count was recorded for this clone. CDR3 nucleotide sequence: TGTGCCAGCAGCTCCACCGGGGGGAAGACCCAGTACTTC. Protein: CASSSTGGKTQYF. The chain couples TRBV7-3 to TRBJ2-5, with 7 positions matching TRBD2. The CDR3 is 13 amino acids. Germline CDR1 and CDR2: SGHTA and FQGTGA. The J segment lost 6 bases and the V segment lost 4 bases, leaving 5 bases of the junction unmatched.

The chain employs TRBV18 and TRBJ2-5; possible D gene TRBD2, 5 bases. V was cut by 4 bases and J by 2 bases, with 23 bases left in between. This CDR3 contains 18 residues. The germline gives CDR1 KGHSH, CDR2 LQKENI. The CDR3, as DNA: TGTGCCAGCTCACGCACGGCCAAAAGCGGCGCATTACAAGAGACCCAGTACTTC. This translates into CASSRTAKSGALQETQYF.

This clone showed up just a few times. This chain links TRBV13 with TRBJ2-7, with 7 bases matching TRBD2. Germline CDR1 reads PRHDT; CDR2 reads FYEKMQ (reference sequence). The CDR3 extends over 14 amino acids. V lost 8 bases and J lost 3; bases outside the gene matches: 10. CDR3 DNA: TGTGCCAGCGGCATCGGGAGGAGGGACTACGAGCAGTACTTC. Residues: CASGIGRRDYEQYF.

As regards this clone: Other DNA sequences within the sample encode an identical CDR3. This chain uses TRBV7-2 with TRBJ1-5; D uncertain. The CDR3 runs 12 residues. Germline CDR1 reads SGHTA; CDR2 reads FQGNSA. Trimming cost V 8 bases and J 2 bases, with 7 bases left between them. The CDR3 loop is CASSSGNQPQHF. CDR3 nucleotide sequence: TGTGCCAGCTCATCGGGCAATCAGCCCCAGCATTTT.

This rearrangement joins TRBV11-3 to TRBJ2-3, with D possibly matching TRBD1 (5 bases). Between the trimmed V and J ends, which lost 1 base and 5 bases, there was a span of 13 bases. CDR3 size: 15 residues. CDR1 is SGHNT, CDR2 YENEEA, per germline. The CDR3 region is CASSLGGPTLDTQYF. The CDR3 nucleotides are TGTGCCAGCAGCTTAGGGGGCCCCACGCTAGATACGCAGTATTTT.

V and J are TRBV5-1 and TRBJ2-3, with D possibly TRBD2 on 6 matching bases. This CDR3 spans 15 amino acids. Per the germline V gene, CDR1 is SGHRS and CDR2 is YFSETQ. The V end was cut by 6 bases, the J end by 3 bases, with 17 bases between. CDR3 amino acids: CASTIDGRGTDTQYF. The CDR3 region has the DNA TGCGCCAGCACCATCGACGGGAGAGGGACAGATACGCAGTATTTT.

This clone was seen a few times. The chain recombines TRBV28 with TRBJ2-7; the match to TRBD2 covers 12 bases. This CDR3 region has 15 residues. Germline loops: CDR1 MDHEN, CDR2 SYDVKM. V lost 7 bases, J lost 6 bases, and 10 bases stayed unmatched. CDR3 coding DNA: TGTGCCAGCACCCGGACTAGCGGGATGTTGGTCGAGCAGTACTTC. This encodes CASTRTSGMLVEQYF.

The table lists this clone with a few counts. The chain couples TRBV10-3 to TRBJ1-3, with 11 bases that match TRBD1. Germline V gene lookup returns CDR1 ENHRY and CDR2 SYGVKD. Germline trimming cut 4 bases from V and 8 bases from J; bases unmatched to any gene: 4. CDR3 length: 14 residues. In DNA form, the CDR3 reads TGTGCCATCAGTGGGGACAGGGGGTCGGACACCATATATTTT. Translation: CAISGDRGSDTIYF.